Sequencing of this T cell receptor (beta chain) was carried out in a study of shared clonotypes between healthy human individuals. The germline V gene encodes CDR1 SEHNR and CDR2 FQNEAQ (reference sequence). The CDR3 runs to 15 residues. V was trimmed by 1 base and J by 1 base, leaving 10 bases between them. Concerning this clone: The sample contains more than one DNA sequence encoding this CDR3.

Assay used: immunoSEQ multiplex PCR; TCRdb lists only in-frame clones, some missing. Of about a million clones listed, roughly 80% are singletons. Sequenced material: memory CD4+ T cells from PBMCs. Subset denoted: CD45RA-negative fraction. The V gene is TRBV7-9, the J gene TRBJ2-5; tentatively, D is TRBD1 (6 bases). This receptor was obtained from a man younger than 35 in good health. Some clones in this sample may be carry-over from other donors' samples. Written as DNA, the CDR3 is TGTGCCAGCAGCTTAGGCAGGGGTGGCCAAGAGACCCAGTACTTC. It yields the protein CASSLGRGGQETQYF. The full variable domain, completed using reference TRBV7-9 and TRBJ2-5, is DTGVSQNPRHKITKRGQNVTFRCDPISEHNRLYWYRQTLGQGPEFLTYFQNEAQLEKSRLLSDRFSAERPKGSFSTLEIQRTEQGDSAMYLCASSLGRGGQETQYFGPGTRLLVL.